Listed below are T cell receptor beta chains from one sample, sequenced in a study of blood T cell repertoires in COVID-19. Method: immunoSEQ multiplex PCR; TCRdb's copy keeps in-frame clones and lacks some. Here the sample spans approximately 50,000 clones, around 87% being singletons. Sequencing was done on a sample of peripheral blood. The source is a man in his fifties or sixties with acute or convalescent COVID-19. Each CDR3 is given with its conserved first and last residue. The order of the fields is D gene, V gene, clone size, J gene, CDR3 protein, CDR3 DNA. The D gene is left open where the match is weak. A row's size may be missing; if present it is once, few, many or a size class.

NA	TRBV9	NA	TRBJ1-1	CASSSPGKRGRHTEAFF	TGTGCCAGCAGCTCTCCAGGGAAGAGGGGGAGACACACTGAAGCTTTCTTT
NA	TRBV5-1	NA	TRBJ2-1	CASGLGGARSYNEQFF	TGCGCCAGTGGCCTTGGGGGGGCTAGATCCTACAATGAGCAGTTCTTC
TRBD1	TRBV19	NA	TRBJ1-5	CASSDRGGNQPQHF	TGTGCCAGTAGCGACAGGGGAGGCAATCAGCCCCAGCATTTT
NA	TRBV7-9	few	TRBJ1-6	CASSGRTYNSPLHF	TGTGCCAGCAGTGGGCGGACTTATAATTCACCCCTCCACTTT
TRBD1	TRBV7-6	NA	TRBJ1-4	CASSLRPTGGFSNEKLFF	TGTGCCAGCAGCTTAAGGCCGACAGGGGGGTTTTCTAATGAAAAACTGTTTTTT
TRBD2	TRBV5-8	once	TRBJ2-5	CASSPLGLAGRETQYF	TGTGCCAGCAGCCCTCTAGGACTAGCGGGGAGAGAGACCCAGTACTTC
NA	TRBV10-3	NA	TRBJ1-1	CAIQGDGTEAFF	TGTGCCATTCAGGGTGATGGCACTGAAGCTTTCTTT
NA	TRBV28	NA	TRBJ1-6	CASSLSWRPSSYNSPLHF	TGTGCCAGCAGTTTGAGTTGGCGGCCCAGCTCCTATAATTCACCCCTCCACTTT
NA	TRBV6-5	NA	TRBJ1-3	CASTSGGSGNTIYF	TGTGCCAGCACCTCGGGTGGCTCTGGAAACACCATATATTTT
NA	TRBV14	NA	TRBJ1-1	CASSQFLRRDTEAFF	TGTGCCAGCAGCCAATTCCTCCGACGGGACACTGAAGCTTTCTTT
TRBD2	TRBV3-1/TRBV3-2	NA	TRBJ2-5	CASSQLAGGQETQYF	TGTGCCAGCAGCCAATTAGCGGGGGGGCAAGAGACCCAGTACTTC
NA	TRBV7-6	once	TRBJ2-7	CASSFGGGSSYEQYF	TGTGCCAGCAGCTTTGGGGGGGGCAGCTCCTACGAGCAGTACTTC
NA	TRBV30	NA	TRBJ1-5	CAWSRQADHQPQHF	TGTGCCTGGAGCCGACAGGCGGATCATCAGCCCCAGCATTTT
NA	TRBV6-1	once	TRBJ1-5	CASSEMQASNQPQHF	TGTGCCAGCAGTGAAATGCAGGCTAGCAATCAGCCCCAGCATTTT
NA	TRBV2	NA	TRBJ2-1	CASSEERGLAYNEQFF	TGTGCCAGCAGTGAGGAAAGGGGCCTGGCCTACAATGAGCAGTTCTTC
NA	TRBV19	NA	TRBJ2-7	CASSISGEREQYF	TGTGCCAGTAGTATTTCCGGGGAAAGGGAGCAGTACTTC
NA	TRBV10-3	NA	TRBJ2-7	CAISGTVSSYEQYF	TGTGCCATCAGTGGGACAGTCAGCTCCTACGAGCAGTACTTC
NA	TRBV5-4	NA	TRBJ2-3	CASSLGQREDTQYF	TGTGCCAGCAGCTTAGGACAGAGAGAAGATACGCAGTATTTT
TRBD1	TRBV27	once	TRBJ1-6	CASSLWSPRGILPLHF	TGTGCCAGCAGTTTATGGTCCCCCAGGGGGATTCTCCCCCTCCACTTT
NA	TRBV28	few	TRBJ2-4	CASSPPGVAKNIQYF	TGTGCCAGCAGTCCGCCAGGGGTAGCCAAAAACATTCAGTACTTC
NA	TRBV11-3	NA	TRBJ2-1	CASSFGGKVEQFF	TGTGCCAGCAGCTTTGGGGGGAAAGTTGAGCAGTTCTTC
NA	TRBV3-1/TRBV3-2	few	TRBJ1-4	CASSQDGVRTGWEKLFF	TGTGCCAGCAGCCAAGATGGGGTTCGGACGGGGTGGGAAAAACTGTTTTTT
TRBD1	TRBV6-4	once	TRBJ2-3	CASSGTGSTDTQYF	TGTGCCAGCAGTGGGACAGGGAGCACAGATACGCAGTATTTT
TRBD2	TRBV10-2	once	TRBJ2-3	CASSPGLAGGGDTQYF	TGCGCCAGCAGTCCCGGACTAGCGGGAGGTGGCGATACGCAGTATTTT